Sequencing of this T cell receptor beta chain was carried out in a study of a mutant IDH1 vaccine in newly diagnosed glioma. Looking at the study overall: The first vaccination came 4-6 weeks after radiotherapy alone, or with temozolomide cycles.

General study points: Any relationship between pseudoprogression and changes in top peripheral T cell clonotypes seemed absent.

Stated time point: week 47, end of study. Alongside topical imiquimod, each dose of vaccine comprised 300 ug of mutant IDH1 20-mer peptide. Patients were given eight vaccinations, scheduled in weeks 1, 3, 5, 7, 11, 15, 19 and 23. The CDR3 is 17 amino acids. Germline CDR1 reads MGHRA; CDR2 reads YSYEKL. J gave up 5 bases and V 1 base, and 6 bases lay outside the gene matches. Measured with immunoSEQ multiplex PCR; TCRdb has only the in-frame clones, and not every one. The data hold tens of thousands of clones, with 70% to 85% observed a single time. In regard to this clone: The antigen is unknown.

This receptor was taken from a man aged 18 to 35 with glioma. Some clones in this sample may be carry-over from other donors' samples. Sequenced material: PBMCs, taken from a glioma patient whose treatment included an IDH1 peptide vaccine. This rearrangement joins TRBV4-1 to TRBJ2-5, with 14 bases aligning to TRBD2. CDR3 protein: CASSQGTSGGLMETQYF. As DNA, the CDR3 is TGCGCCAGCAGCCAAGGGACTAGCGGGGGGTTGATGGAGACCCAGTACTTC.